The entry that follows covers one TCR beta chain sequence. Its antigen is undetermined. The source of the sample is a study of cytomegalovirus exposure and HLA in healthy donors. Overall study context: The Caucasian-associated ancestry cluster contained roughly four fifths of the approximately 430 genotyped donors.

The PCR had 60 Vbeta and 13 Jbeta primers. Clones were read by immunoSEQ multiplex PCR, and TCRdb kept only the in-frame ones, dropping some. This sample's table has under 130,000 clones. Study-level results: In vitro checks showed that a few CMV-associated chains really do target CMV antigens.

The origin of this receptor is a man aged 40-49 years in good health and CMV-seronegative. The specimen sequenced was PBMCs.

This CDR3 reads CASSQQDGSTDTQYF. In DNA form, the CDR3 reads TGTGCCAGCTCACAACAGGACGGGAGCACAGATACGCAGTATTTT. J is TRBJ2-3 and V is TRBV18; TRBD1 is a possible D gene (5 bases). In germline, CDR1 is KGHSH, CDR2 LQKENI. This CDR3 is 15 amino acids long. Trimming shortened V by 4 bases and J by 0 bases, and 11 bases separated the two germline ends.